This TCR beta chain is drawn from a study of T cells in localized non-small cell lung cancer. Sequenced by immunoSEQ multiplex PCR; TCRdb stores in-frame clones only, minus some. Of over 5,500 clones listed, roughly 23% are singletons. Looked up from germline, CDR1 is SGDLS and CDR2 is YYNGEE. This CDR3 is built from 14 residues. V was clipped by 8 bases and J by 7 bases; unmatched bases: 14. The sequencing here drew on lung tumor tissue, taken before any cancer treatment. J is TRBJ2-7 and V is TRBV9, with TRBD1 identical over 8 bases. The sequence was obtained from a man aged 35 to 69 with stage III squamous cell lung carcinoma. For the CDR3, the DNA is TGTGCCAGTGCGGACAGGGCCCTTCGGGGAGAGCAGTACTTC. It translates to CASADRALRGEQYF. The full variable domain, in which reference TRBV9 and TRBJ2-7 provide the parts outside the CDR3, is DSGVTQTPKHLITATGQRVTLRCSPRSGDLSVYWYQQSLDQGLQFLIQYYNGEERAKGNILERFSAQQFPDLHSELNLSSLELGDSALYFCASADRALRGEQYFGPGTRLTVT.